This is a list of T cell receptor beta chains from one sample in a study of neoadjuvant anti-PD-1 for oral cavity cancer. Repertoires were generated with immunoSEQ multiplex PCR, while TCRdb's copy carries only in-frame clones and drops some. The sample comprises over 65,000 clones, approximately 87% of which are singletons, and 2.5% to 3% rests with the top ten. The specimen was PBMCs, collected after nivolumab (anti-PD-1) treatment. These receptor sequences come from a person aged 35-79 years with oral cavity squamous cell carcinoma. The CDR3 runs from the conserved cysteine through the conserved F or W. Each record gives: D gene, clone size, J gene, V gene, CDR3 DNA, CDR3 protein. The D gene is left open where the match is weak. Clone size is shown for a subset of rows, as once, few, many or a class of expanded clone.

NA | NA | TRBJ1-1 | TRBV29-1 | TGCAGCGTTGAGAGACAGTTGAACACTGAAGCTTTCTTT | CSVERQLNTEAFF
TRBD1 | few | TRBJ2-7 | TRBV14 | TGTGCCAGCAGCCCTAGGACAGGGACTCACGAGCAGTACTTC | CASSPRTGTHEQYF
NA | NA | TRBJ2-6 | TRBV7-2 | TGTGCCAGCAGCTTAAGAGTGTACCTTACTGGGGCCAACGTCCTGACTTTC | CASSLRVYLTGANVLTF
NA | NA | TRBJ1-1 | TRBV5-1 | TGCGCCAGCAGCTCACAGGGCCTGACTGAAGCTTTCTTT | CASSSQGLTEAFF
NA | NA | TRBJ2-7 | TRBV20-1 | TGCAGTGCTAGTGTGGAAGAGCAGTACTTC | CSASVEEQYF
NA | once | TRBJ1-3 | TRBV19 | TGTGCCAGCAGTGGCGGGCTAGTGTGGGGCTTGGGAAACACCATATATTTT | CASSGGLVWGLGNTIYF
NA | NA | TRBJ2-7 | TRBV7-6 | TGTGCCAGCAGCGGCCGAGACTACGAGCAGTACTTC | CASSGRDYEQYF
NA | NA | TRBJ1-4 | TRBV19 | TGTGCCAGTAGAAGGTCGCAGGGGATGATTCGAGGTGAAAAACTGTTTTTT | CASRRSQGMIRGEKLFF
NA | NA | TRBJ1-1 | TRBV4-1 | TGCGCCAGCAGCCAGCTACAGGGAAACACTGAAGCTTTCTTT | CASSQLQGNTEAFF
NA | NA | TRBJ2-7 | TRBV5-4 | TGTGCCAGCAGCTCTGACTTCTACGAGCAGTACTTC | CASSSDFYEQYF
NA | NA | TRBJ2-5 | TRBV27 | TGTGCCAGCAGTTTTTCCGGGGGACAGACCCAGTACTTC | CASSFSGGQTQYF
TRBD2 | NA | TRBJ2-1 | TRBV11-3 | TGTGCCAGCAGCCAAACCGGGACTAGCGGGGGAGGTGAGCAGTTCTTC | CASSQTGTSGGGEQFF
NA | NA | TRBJ2-5 | TRBV30 | TGTGCCTGGAGTGGTTTGGGCCAAGAGACCCAGTACTTC | CAWSGLGQETQYF
TRBD1 | NA | TRBJ2-7 | TRBV11-2 | TGTGCCAGCAGCTTGATACCGGGACAGGGGGTTACCTACGAGCAGTACTTC | CASSLIPGQGVTYEQYF
NA | NA | TRBJ1-1 | TRBV7-8 | TGTGCCAGCAGCTTAGTGTCTCTGGGGAACACTGAAGCTTTCTTT | CASSLVSLGNTEAFF
TRBD2 | NA | TRBJ2-2 | TRBV2 | TGTGCCAGCAGTAGGGCGGGAGCTAGTGACACCGGGGAGCTGTTTTTT | CASSRAGASDTGELFF
NA | NA | TRBJ2-2 | TRBV5-6 | TGTGCCAGCAGCTTGGCGGGATTGGACACCGGGGAGCTGTTTTTT | CASSLAGLDTGELFF
NA | NA | TRBJ2-1 | TRBV10-3 | TGTGCCATCAGTGACGGGGTGAGCTCCTACAATGAGCAGTTCTTC | CAISDGVSSYNEQFF
NA | NA | TRBJ1-3 | TRBV4-2 | TGTGCCAGCAGCCAAGAGTCCGGAAACACCATATATTTT | CASSQESGNTIYF
NA | NA | TRBJ2-1 | TRBV5-1 | TGCGCCAGCAGCTTGGCGCTAGCGAGTTCGGGTGAGCAGTTCTTC | CASSLALASSGEQFF
TRBD1 | NA | TRBJ1-2 | TRBV7-6 | TGTGCCAGCAGCCCTGTGGCTGGGACAGGGTATGGCTATGGCTACACCTTC | CASSPVAGTGYGYGYTF
NA | NA | TRBJ2-2 | TRBV6-5 | TGTGCCAGCAGTTACGGGGTGGGAAACACGGCCGGGGAGCTGTTTTTT | CASSYGVGNTAGELFF
NA | NA | TRBJ2-5 | TRBV5-4 | TGTGCCAGCAGCTTGCAAGGCACACAAGAGACCCAGTACTTC | CASSLQGTQETQYF
NA | NA | TRBJ1-5 | TRBV2 | TGTGCCAGCAGTGATTACAGGGTTCAGCCCCAGCATTTT | CASSDYRVQPQHF
NA | few | TRBJ2-5 | TRBV5-5 | TGTGCCAGCAGCCCGGGGCAAGAGACCCAGTACTTC | CASSPGQETQYF
TRBD1 | NA | TRBJ1-1 | TRBV28 | TGTGCCAGCAAATGGACAGGCGTCAACACTGAAGCTTTCTTT | CASKWTGVNTEAFF
NA | NA | TRBJ1-2 | TRBV5-1 | TGCGCCAGCAGCGCGGACTGGGGATATGGCTACACCTTC | CASSADWGYGYTF
TRBD1 | NA | TRBJ2-1 | TRBV28 | TGTGCCAGCGACAGGGGCTCCTACAATGAGCAGTTCTTC | CASDRGSYNEQFF
NA | NA | TRBJ1-2 | TRBV28 | TGTGCCAGCAGCCCTGACAGTTCTAACTATGGCTACACCTTC | CASSPDSSNYGYTF
TRBD1 | NA | TRBJ1-2 | TRBV19 | TGTGCCAGTTCCCCCGGACAGGGGGGAAACTATGGCTACACCTTC | CASSPGQGGNYGYTF
NA | NA | TRBJ1-1 | TRBV30 | TGTGCCTGGAGTGAGATAGTAGAAGCTTTCTTT | CAWSEIVEAFF
NA | NA | TRBJ1-2 | TRBV2 | TGTGCCAGCAGTGAGGGGCGACAGTTCGGCTACACCTTC | CASSEGRQFGYTF
TRBD2 | NA | TRBJ2-7 | TRBV5-4 | TGTGCCAGCAGCTTGGGTGGCGGGAGCTCCTACGAGCAGTACTTC | CASSLGGGSSYEQYF
TRBD1 | NA | TRBJ1-2 | TRBV6-5 | TGTGCCAGCAGGTTGACAGGGAACTATGGCTACACCTTC | CASRLTGNYGYTF
TRBD1 | NA | TRBJ1-1 | TRBV7-9 | TGTGCCAGCAGCTCCCCGACAGGGAAACAATTACGGAACACTGAAGCTTTCTTT | CASSSPTGKQLRNTEAFF
NA | NA | TRBJ1-5 | TRBV6-5 | TGTGCCAGCAGTTACTCGAGTAATGGGGCGCAGCCCCAGCATTTT | CASSYSSNGAQPQHF
TRBD2 | NA | TRBJ2-1 | TRBV7-3 | TGTGCCAGCAGCCCATCCGGGACTAGCGGGAGGGGTGAGCAGTTCTTC | CASSPSGTSGRGEQFF
NA | NA | TRBJ2-1 | TRBV12-2 | TGTGCAAGTCGCTTAGCCTCCGGGACTAGGTCGAGCTCCTACAATGAGCAGTTCTTC | CASRLASGTRSSSYNEQFF
NA | NA | TRBJ1-1 | TRBV28 | TGTGCCAGCAGTTTATCAGTAGGGACCTACACTGAAGCTTTCTTT | CASSLSVGTYTEAFF
NA | NA | TRBJ2-5 | TRBV19 | TGTGCCAGTAGCCCGGACTCCGGTAGGGAGACCCAGTACTTC | CASSPDSGRETQYF
NA | NA | TRBJ1-5 | TRBV30 | TGTGCCTGGAGCGCAGGGACTAGCAATCAGCCCCAGCATTTT | CAWSAGTSNQPQHF
TRBD1 | NA | TRBJ1-1 | TRBV5-8 | TGTGCCAGCAGCTTCGGACAGGGGGCATCAAGGACGAACACTGAAGCTTTCTTT | CASSFGQGASRTNTEAFF
NA | NA | TRBJ1-1 | TRBV7-6 | TGTGCCAGCAGCCCCGGTAGGGGCTTGGGCACTGAAGCTTTCTTT | CASSPGRGLGTEAFF
NA | NA | TRBJ2-3 | TRBV6-5 | TGTGCCAGTAGAGGAACGGGACTCCCTGGGTGGTATTTT | CASRGTGLPGWYF
TRBD1 | few | TRBJ1-4 | TRBV5-1 | TGCGCCAGCAGCCCCGGCCGGGACAGGGGTCATGAAAAACTGTTTTTT | CASSPGRDRGHEKLFF
TRBD2 | NA | TRBJ2-1 | TRBV5-4 | TGTGCCAGCAGCAGTAGCGGGGGCGTTTACAATGAGCAGTTCTTC | CASSSSGGVYNEQFF
TRBD1 | NA | TRBJ2-5 | TRBV10-1 | TGCGCCAGCAGTGACCAGGGGGTCCAAGAGACCCAGTACTTC | CASSDQGVQETQYF
NA | few | TRBJ2-7 | TRBV18 | TGTGCCAGCTCACCACCGTTCGACAGCTACGAGCAGTACTTC | CASSPPFDSYEQYF
NA | NA | TRBJ2-7 | TRBV15 | TGTGCCACCAGCAGAGACCAGACGTCACCGTACTTC | CATSRDQTSPYF
NA | NA | TRBJ2-1 | TRBV27 | TGTGCCAGCAGTTTGTGGACGGCCAATGAGCAGTTCTTC | CASSLWTANEQFF